This TCR beta chain comes out of a study of cytomegalovirus exposure and HLA in healthy donors. The assay was immunoSEQ multiplex PCR, and TCRdb's table has in-frame clones only and misses some. The sample has more than 250,000 clones, approximately 90% seen once; the top ten hold around 0.84%. General study results and limits: Using the classifier, cytomegalovirus status was reportedly diagnosed with high specificity and sensitivity.

Remarks on this clone: Its antigen is not identified.

Germline V lookup: CDR1 SGHAT, CDR2 FQNNGV. Unmatched junction bases numbered 5, after V lost 2 bases and J lost 2 bases. The CDR3 has 17 residues. This rearrangement joins TRBV11-2 to TRBJ2-3; TRBD2 matches at 12 bases. This clonotype was sampled from a woman aged 18-29 years in good health and CMV-seronegative. The sample was PBMCs. CDR3 sequence: CASSLIGLAGNTDTQYF. The CDR3 DNA reads as TGTGCCAGCAGCTTAATAGGACTAGCGGGGAACACAGATACGCAGTATTTT.